This T cell receptor beta chain stems from a study of HIV-infected patients and healthy controls. The table lists this clonotype with many counts. cDNA was made from about 500 ng RNA using alpha and beta constant primers. Alpha and beta chain libraries were made separately by chain-specific third strand synthesis with multiplexing indices. TCRdb passed the 5' RACE reads through MiXCR, listing each CDR3 protein once. This sample carries some 9,600 distinct CDR3 sequences, roughly 7.7% of them seen once, and the ten largest clones take about 34%. V was trimmed by 5 bases and J by 0 bases, leaving 13 bases between them. The CDR3 loop spans 15 amino acids. The germline V gene has CDR1 SEHNR and CDR2 FQNEAQ (reference sequence). No cell fractionation was done, so the repertoire covers all unsorted peripheral blood T cells.

The source was blood, collected before antiretroviral therapy. The TCR was taken from an adult with HIV infection. This chain connects TRBV7-9 to TRBJ1-1, with no clear D. CDR3 in amino acids: CASSQYRTVNTEAFF. The CDR3 DNA is TGTGCCAGCAGCCAATACAGAACGGTGAACACTGAAGCTTTCTTT.